Following are 22 T cell receptor beta chains from one sample sequenced in a study of blood T cell repertoires in COVID-19. Sequencing used immunoSEQ multiplex PCR; TCRdb keeps in-frame clones, though not all of them. This sample has some 160,000 clones, with roughly four fifths found just once. The specimen sequenced was peripheral blood. The receptors originated from a woman of 80 years or more with COVID-19, enrolled during active disease.

This chain uses TRBV28 with TRBJ2-7, with a weak D call TRBD1 (7 bases). The CDR3 totals 16 residues. Trimming stripped 5 bases from V and 8 bases from J, with 25 bases between. Germline-derived CDR1 and CDR2 are MDHEN and SYDVKM. The CDR3 sequence: CASSPYKQGGWGKQYF. The CDR3 nucleotides read TGTGCCAGCAGTCCCTACAAGCAGGGGGGTTGGGGAAAGCAGTACTTC.

The chain employs TRBV7-9 and TRBJ2-7; TRBD1 matches at 7 bases. The CDR3 consists of 14 residues. Per germline, CDR1 SEHNR and CDR2 FQNEAQ (reference sequence). V trimming: 5 bases; J trimming: 3 bases; junction bases outside the gene matches: 7. CDR3 sequence: CASSTRTGFYEQYF. Here the CDR3 DNA reads TGTGCCAGCAGCACCCGGACAGGATTCTACGAGCAGTACTTC.

This clone was detected once. V usage is TRBV5-4 and J usage is TRBJ1-1; D is ambiguous. Trimming removed 4 bases at V and 3 bases at J, with 13 bases between. The CDR3 covers 14 residues. The germline CDR1 and CDR2 sequences are SGHNT and YYREEE (reference sequence). The CDR3 here is CASSVPAVDTEAFF. CDR3 DNA sequence: TGTGCCAGCAGCGTTCCGGCGGTGGACACTGAAGCTTTCTTT.

V and J are TRBV19 and TRBJ2-2, with no clear D. The CDR3 has 13 residues. Germline lookup yields CDR1 LNHDA and CDR2 SQIVND (reference sequence). The germline V and J ends were trimmed by 7 bases and 4 bases, with 10 bases remaining between them. Written as DNA, the CDR3 is TGTGCCAGTATCAAGTGGAGCACCGGGGAGCTGTTTTTT. Its translation: CASIKWSTGELFF.

A word on this clone: The germline gene is not matched at one end of the junction; a read error may be the cause. CDR3 DNA: TGTGCCAGCACTTCCCCCGGAGGGGCCGGGAGGGCCGCGCATTTT. This encodes CASTSPGGAGRAAHF. This chain uses TRBV28 with TRBJ2-3; 8 bases align to TRBD2. Per germline, CDR1 MDHEN and CDR2 SYDVKM. CDR3 size: 15 residues.

J is TRBJ2-7 and V is TRBV7-8; D not certain. The CDR3 consists of 12 residues. The V end lost 5 bases, the J end lost 0 bases, and 5 bases lay between the germline ends. Per the germline V gene, CDR1 is SGHVS and CDR2 is FQNEAQ. CDR3 residues: CASSLSSYEQYF. The CDR3 DNA sequence: TGTGCCAGCAGCCTGAGCTCCTACGAGCAGTACTTC.

V and J are TRBV10-3 and TRBJ2-2; D is possibly TRBD2 (5 bases). This CDR3 is built from 15 residues. V lost 4 bases and J lost 2, with 11 bases in between. Germline V gene lookup returns CDR1 ENHRY and CDR2 SYGVKD. The CDR3 here is CAISGGAVNTGELFF. The CDR3 DNA follows: TGTGCCATCAGTGGGGGAGCGGTCAACACCGGGGAGCTGTTTTTT.

The chain joins TRBV2 to TRBJ2-2; 10 positions match TRBD2. The J segment lost 3 bases and the V segment lost 8 bases, leaving 6 bases of the junction unmatched. The CDR3 extends over 15 amino acids. Germline V gene data show CDR1 as SNHLY and CDR2 as FYNNEI. CDR3 DNA: TGTGCCAGCGACCTAGCGGGGGCCCACACCGGGGAGCTGTTTTTT. Its protein is CASDLAGAHTGELFF.

The rearrangement joins TRBV27 to TRBJ2-3, with 11 bases fitting TRBD2. Germline-derived CDR1 and CDR2 are MNHEY and SMNVEV (reference sequence). The junction had 17 bases not matched to a gene; V was cut back by 7 bases and J by 5 bases. The CDR3 sequence is 18 residues long. The CDR3: CASNTGIAGGGPRDTQYF. The CDR3 bases are TGTGCCAGCAACACGGGAATAGCGGGAGGGGGGCCGCGAGATACGCAGTATTTT.

The chain has TRBV24-1 and TRBJ2-2, with a tentative D call TRBD2 (5 bases). The CDR3 runs to 16 residues. V was trimmed by 5 bases and J by 4 bases, leaving 16 bases between them. CDR1 is KGHDR, CDR2 SFDVKD, per germline. The CDR3 DNA is TGTGCCACCAGTGTCTATACTAGTACTGGCACCGGGGAGCTGTTTTTT. Its protein is CATSVYTSTGTGELFF.

The chain links TRBV18 to TRBJ1-2, with 8 bases matching TRBD1. CDR1 is KGHSH and CDR2 is LQKENI in the germline V gene. The CDR3 runs 14 residues. J was trimmed by 7 bases and V by 1 base; bases with no gene match: 5. The CDR3: CASSPLGQASGYTF. The CDR3 DNA sequence: TGTGCCAGCTCACCACTGGGACAGGCGTCTGGCTACACCTTC.

The CDR3 nucleotides read TGTGCCAGCAGCCAAGACCTAGCGGGAGAGTACAATGAGCAGTTCTTC. This codes for CASSQDLAGEYNEQFF. V gene TRBV4-2 combines with J gene TRBJ2-1, with 10 bases fitting TRBD2. Germline CDR1 is LGHNA and CDR2 is YNFKEQ. V was pared by 0 bases and J by 4 bases, with 3 bases of the junction left unmatched. The CDR3 consists of 16 residues.

The genes are TRBV9 and TRBJ2-2; 9 bases are a match to TRBD2. V lost 4 bases to trimming and J lost 4 bases; unmatched junction nucleotides: 8. The CDR3 runs 16 residues. Germline CDR1 is SGDLS and CDR2 is YYNGEE. The CDR3 DNA follows: TGTGCCAGCAGCCCGCGGGGGGGTACGGGCACCGGGGAGCTGTTTTTT. This codes for CASSPRGGTGTGELFF.

The CDR3 nucleotides read TGTGCCAGCAGTTACGTGACAGGGAACACCGGGGAGCTGTTTTTT. This translates into CASSYVTGNTGELFF. The V gene is TRBV6-2 or TRBV6-3, the J gene TRBJ2-2; maybe TRBD1 (6 bases). Germline V lookup: CDR1 MNHEY, CDR2 SVGEGT. The CDR3 is 15 amino acids. V gave up 2 bases and J gave up 1 base, with 8 bases separating them.

This clone was seen a handful of times. CDR3 bases: TGTGCCACTAGGGCGGGTAGCGGGAGAGGCGGGGAGCTGTTTTTT. It specifies CATRAGSGRGGELFF. V gene TRBV6-5 combines with J gene TRBJ2-2; 9 bases map to TRBD2. Germline CDR1 reads MNHEY; CDR2 reads SVGAGI. The V and J ends lost 10 bases and 7 bases, in that order; junction bases with no gene match: 13. The CDR3 covers 15 residues.

The sample holds a few counts of this clone. The genes are TRBV7-2 and TRBJ1-3, with D possibly being TRBD1 (6 bases). The CDR3 covers 15 residues. V was pared by 0 bases and J by 4 bases, with 10 bases between. The germline CDR1 and CDR2 sequences are SGHTA and FQGNSA. The CDR3 DNA reads TGTGCCAGCAGCTTAGCGCAACAGGGAGGAAACACCATATATTTT. It codes for CASSLAQQGGNTIYF. The variable domain in full, with the rest retrieved from reference TRBV7-2 and TRBJ1-3, is GAGVSQSPSNKVTEKGKDVELRCDPISGHTALYWYRQSLGQGLEFLIYFQGNSAPDKSGLPSDRFSAERTGGSVSTLTIQRTQQEDSAVYLCASSLAQQGGNTIYFGEGSWLTVV.

This clone was observed once. This chain connects TRBV20-1 to TRBJ1-3; TRBD1 matches at 8 bases. The V and J ends lost 3 bases and 0 bases, in that order; junction bases with no gene match: 7. This CDR3 spans 16 amino acids. Germline CDR1 is DFQATT and CDR2 is SNEGSKA (reference sequence). The chain's CDR3 is CSASQGTGNSGNTIYF. The CDR3 coding sequence is TGCAGTGCTAGTCAAGGGACAGGAAACTCTGGAAACACCATATATTTT.

The J gene is TRBJ1-1, the V gene TRBV24-1; D perhaps matches TRBD1 (5 bases). Trimming left V 4 bases short and J 4 bases short, with 15 bases between. The CDR3 has 15 amino acids. In germline, CDR1 is KGHDR, CDR2 SFDVKD. This CDR3 is CATSDSLRGGTEAFF. Here the CDR3 DNA reads TGTGCCACCAGTGACTCCCTTAGGGGTGGCACTGAAGCTTTCTTT.

This clone has only one observation. The rearrangement uses TRBV28 and TRBJ1-5; a possible D gene is TRBD1 (5 bases). V lost 2 bases to trimming and J lost 15 bases, with 14 bases between them. Germline CDR1 reads MDHEN; CDR2 reads SYDVKM. This CDR3 region has 12 residues. CDR3 sequence reads: CASSLKLGLLHF. For the CDR3, the DNA is TGTGCCAGCAGTTTAAAGTTGGGACTTCTGCATTTT. The entire variable domain, with the rest obtained from reference TRBV28 and TRBJ1-5, is as follows: DVKVTQSSRYLVKRTGEKVFLECVQDMDHENMFWYRQDPGLGLRLIYFSYDVKMKEKGDIPEGYSVSREKKERFSLILESASTNQTSMYLCASSLKLGLLHFGDGTRLSIL.

This chain's CDR3 is CASSLGHLNYGYTF. The CDR3 DNA follows: TGTGCCAGCAGCCTGGGACATCTAAACTATGGCTACACCTTC. The chain couples TRBV9 to TRBJ1-2; D may be TRBD1 (6 bases). Germline-derived CDR1 and CDR2 are SGDLS and YYNGEE. V shed 4 bases and J shed 2 bases, with 12 bases lying between them. The CDR3 sequence is 14 residues long.

The gene calls are TRBV7-2 and TRBJ2-3; 9 bases map to TRBD2. Per the germline V gene, CDR1 is SGHTA and CDR2 is FQGNSA. The CDR3 is made up of 17 amino acids. V was pared by 1 base and J by 2 bases, with 7 bases of the junction left unmatched. DNA for the CDR3: TGTGCCAGCAGCTTAGATGTGGCGGGGGGGCCCACAGATACGCAGTATTTT. Amino acid sequence: CASSLDVAGGPTDTQYF.

This clone appeared a few times. The chain combines TRBV6-5 with TRBJ1-2; 7 bases are shared with TRBD1. Germline V lookup: CDR1 MNHEY, CDR2 SVGAGI. After removal of 0 bases from V and 6 bases from J, the junction contained 1 base not matched to a gene. The CDR3 loop spans 13 amino acids. The CDR3: CASSYSTGNGYTF. The CDR3 DNA follows: TGTGCCAGCAGTTACTCGACAGGGAATGGCTACACCTTC.